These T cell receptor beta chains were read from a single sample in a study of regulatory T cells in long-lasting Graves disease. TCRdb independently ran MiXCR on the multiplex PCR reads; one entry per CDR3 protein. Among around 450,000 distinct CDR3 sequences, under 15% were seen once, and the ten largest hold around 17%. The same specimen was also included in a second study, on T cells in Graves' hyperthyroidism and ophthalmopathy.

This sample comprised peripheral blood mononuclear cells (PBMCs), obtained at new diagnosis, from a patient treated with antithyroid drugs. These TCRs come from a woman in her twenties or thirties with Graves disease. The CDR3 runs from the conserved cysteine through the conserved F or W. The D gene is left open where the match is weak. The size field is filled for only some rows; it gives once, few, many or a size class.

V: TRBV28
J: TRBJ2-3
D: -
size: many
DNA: TGTGCCAGCAGTCCAAATCAGCTGCTTGGGGGCACAGATACGCAGTATTTT
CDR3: CASSPNQLLGGTDTQYF

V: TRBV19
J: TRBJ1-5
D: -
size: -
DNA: TGTGCCGCCCAAGGAGGTTCGGGCAATCAGCCCCAGCATTTT
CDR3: CAAQGGSGNQPQHF

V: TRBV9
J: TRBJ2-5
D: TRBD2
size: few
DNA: TGTGCCAGCAGCGTAGCGGGAGGACCGCAAGAGACCCAGTACTTC
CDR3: CASSVAGGPQETQYF

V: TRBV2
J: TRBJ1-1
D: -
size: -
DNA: TGTGCCAGCAGTGAAGGGGTAGCCGAAGCTTTCTTT
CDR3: CASSEGVAEAFF

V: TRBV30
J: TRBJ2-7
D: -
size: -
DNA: TGTGCCTGGAGCCGACGACCCCACGGGGGGCAGGTAGGGGAGCAGTACTTC
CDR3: CAWSRRPHGGQVGEQYF

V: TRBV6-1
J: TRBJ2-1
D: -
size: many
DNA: TGTGCCAGCAGGCGAGGGGGGCGCGTAGAAAATGAGCAGTTCTTC
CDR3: CASRRGGRVENEQFF

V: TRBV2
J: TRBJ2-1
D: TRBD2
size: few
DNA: TGTGCCAGCCTTTTAGCGGGAGGATCCTACAATGAGCAGTTCTTC
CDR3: CASLLAGGSYNEQFF

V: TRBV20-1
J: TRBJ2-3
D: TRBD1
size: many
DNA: TGCAGTGCTAGATCCAGGGGGAGCGCAGATACGCAGTATTTT
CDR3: CSARSRGSADTQYF

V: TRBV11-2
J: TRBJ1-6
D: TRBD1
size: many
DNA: TGTGCCAGCAGCCCACGGACAGGAAGGAGCTCCTATAATTCACCCCTCCACTTT
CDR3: CASSPRTGRSSYNSPLHF

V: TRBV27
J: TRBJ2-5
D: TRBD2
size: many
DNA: TGTGCCAGCAGTCGAAGACTAGCGGGAGGAGAGACCCAGTACTTC
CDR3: CASSRRLAGGETQYF

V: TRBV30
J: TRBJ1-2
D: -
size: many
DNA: TGTGCCTGGACAGGGCCGACAGCTAACTATGGCTACACCTTC
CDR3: CAWTGPTANYGYTF

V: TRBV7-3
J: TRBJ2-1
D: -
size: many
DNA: TGTGCCAGCAGCTTAACTACCCAGTGGGGGCCCAATGAGCAGTTCTTC
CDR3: CASSLTTQWGPNEQFF

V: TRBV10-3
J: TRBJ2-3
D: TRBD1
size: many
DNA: TGTGCCATCGGGCAACCTCCAGGACAGGGAGTAGATACGCAGTATTTT
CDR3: CAIGQPPGQGVDTQYF

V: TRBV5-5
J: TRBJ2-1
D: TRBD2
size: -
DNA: TGTGCCAGCAGCCCCGGACTAGTTTTGCGTCCCCTAACAGGGCAGTTCTTC
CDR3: CASSPGLVLRPLTGQFF

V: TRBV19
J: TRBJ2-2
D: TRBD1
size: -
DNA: TGTGCCAGTAGTATTAGGACAGGGGGCGATCCCGGGGAGCTGTTTTTT
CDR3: CASSIRTGGDPGELFF

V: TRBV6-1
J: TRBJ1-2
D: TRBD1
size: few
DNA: TGTGCCAGCAGATCGACAGGGTCGTATGGCTACACCTTC
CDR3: CASRSTGSYGYTF

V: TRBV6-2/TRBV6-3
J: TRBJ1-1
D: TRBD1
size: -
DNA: TGTGCCAGCAGTTACAGGACAGGGGCTACTGAAGCTTTCTTT
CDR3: CASSYRTGATEAFF

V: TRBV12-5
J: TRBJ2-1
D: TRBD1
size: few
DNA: TGTGCTAGTGGTTTGGTACTTAACAGGGGGCTAGACAATGAGCAGTTCTTC
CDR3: CASGLVLNRGLDNEQFF

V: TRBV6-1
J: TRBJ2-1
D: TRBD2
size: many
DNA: TGTGCCAGCAGGCGAGCACTTACTAGCGGGGGAAACAATGAGCAGTTCTTC
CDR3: CASRRALTSGGNNEQFF

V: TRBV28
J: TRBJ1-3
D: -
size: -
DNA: TGTGCCAGCAGTTTAGGGGCCTTTTTTGCTGGAAACACCATATATTTT
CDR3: CASSLGAFFAGNTIYF

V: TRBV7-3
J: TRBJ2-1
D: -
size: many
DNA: TGTGCCAGCAGCTTAACCCGGGTCGATGAGCAGTTCTTC
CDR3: CASSLTRVDEQFF

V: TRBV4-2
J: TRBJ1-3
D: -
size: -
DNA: TGTGCCAGCAGCCAAACTACCGGGACGGTAAACTCTGGAAACACCATATATTTT
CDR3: CASSQTTGTVNSGNTIYF

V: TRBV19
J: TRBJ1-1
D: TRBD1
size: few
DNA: TGTGCCAGTAGTATATCCGGGACAGGGAGCACTGAAGCTTTCTTT
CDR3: CASSISGTGSTEAFF

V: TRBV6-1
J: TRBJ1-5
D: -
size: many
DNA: TGTGCCAGCAGTGAAGCGAGGCAGTACAATCAGCCCCAGCATTTT
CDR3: CASSEARQYNQPQHF